This entry lists 6 T cell receptor beta chains sequenced from one sample in a study of graft-versus-host responses after intestinal transplantation. Antigen specificity for these receptors is unknown. Sequenced by immunoSEQ multiplex PCR; TCRdb stores in-frame clones only, minus some. The table has about 84,000 clones, 85% to 95% seen once. Sample: unstimulated CD4+ T cells sorted from spleen or lymph node cells, taken before transplant. The receptors originated from a human donor who was the organ donor for an intestinal transplant.

The sample holds one count of this clone. This sequence joins TRBV7-2 and TRBJ2-7; no reliable D call. The CDR3 is 16 amino acids. Germline lookup yields CDR1 SGHTA and CDR2 FQGNSA. V was clipped by 0 bases and J by 3 bases, with 15 bases between them. The CDR3 nucleotides are TGTGCCAGCAGCTTAGCGAACCCATACTTAGTCTACGAGCAGTACTTC. Its protein product is CASSLANPYLVYEQYF.

The V and J genes are TRBV25-1 and TRBJ2-7, with D tentatively TRBD1 (5 bases). Germline values: CDR1 MGHDK, CDR2 SYGVNS. Trimming cost V 6 bases and J 2 bases, with 11 bases left between them. CDR3 length equals 13 residues. The CDR3 region has the DNA TGTGCCAGCAGCGCACCAGGGACCTACGAGCAGTACTTC. Its translation is CASSAPGTYEQYF.

The chain uses TRBV12-2 and TRBJ2-7; TRBD1, the table's D call, lacks a check against the DNA. TRBV12-2 is assigned pseudogene status. This CDR3 region has 16 residues. The DNA of the CDR3 is TGTGCAAGTCGCTTAGCGGGGACAGGGCTACTCTACGAGCAGTACTTC. Amino acid sequence: CASRLAGTGLLYEQYF.

The J gene is TRBJ2-7, the V gene TRBV5-1; 7 bases align to TRBD2. Germline CDR1 and CDR2: SGHRS and YFSETQ. J was trimmed by 0 bases and V by 3 bases; bases with no gene match: 6. The CDR3 spans 15 residues. CDR3 sequence reads: CASSSFLAASYEQYF. DNA for the CDR3: TGCGCCAGCAGCTCCTTTCTAGCGGCCTCCTACGAGCAGTACTTC.

The V gene is TRBV30, the J gene TRBJ2-1; TRBD1 matches at 11 bases. The CDR3 totals 12 residues. Germline CDR1 and CDR2: GTSNPN and SVGIG (reference sequence). Trimming removed 8 bases from V and 8 bases from J; junction bases left unmatched: 5. The DNA of the CDR3 is TGTGCCCGGGACAGGGGGAGGGATGAGCAGTTCTTC. Protein: CARDRGRDEQFF.

The chain is built from TRBV6-5 and TRBJ2-7; TRBD2 matches at 8 bases. Germline V lookup: CDR1 MNHEY, CDR2 SVGAGI. V lost 0 bases, J lost 2 bases, and 6 bases stayed unmatched. The CDR3 extends over 16 amino acids. CDR3 region: CASSYSSAGAPYEQYF. DNA for the CDR3: TGTGCCAGCAGTTACTCCTCAGCGGGAGCGCCCTACGAGCAGTACTTC.